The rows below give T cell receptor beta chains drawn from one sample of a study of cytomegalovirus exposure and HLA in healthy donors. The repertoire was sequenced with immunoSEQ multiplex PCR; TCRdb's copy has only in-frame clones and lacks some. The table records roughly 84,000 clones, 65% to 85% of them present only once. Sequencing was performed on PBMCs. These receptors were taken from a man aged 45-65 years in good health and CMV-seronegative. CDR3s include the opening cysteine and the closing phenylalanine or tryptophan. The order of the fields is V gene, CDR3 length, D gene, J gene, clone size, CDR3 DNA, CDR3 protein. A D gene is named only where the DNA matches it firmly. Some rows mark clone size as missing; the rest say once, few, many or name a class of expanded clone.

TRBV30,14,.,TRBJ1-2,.,TGTGCCTGGAGTTCCCGGGGGATGCTAGCTGGCTACACCTTC,CAWSSRGMLAGYTF
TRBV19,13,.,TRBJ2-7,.,TGTGCCAGTAGTCCGTGGGAGCAGTACGAGCAGTACTTC,CASSPWEQYEQYF
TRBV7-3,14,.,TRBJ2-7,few,TGTGCCAGCAGCCCAGCGAAAAGCTCCTACGAGCAGTACTTC,CASSPAKSSYEQYF
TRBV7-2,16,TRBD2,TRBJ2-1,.,TGTGCCAGCAGCCCCAGCCGTAGCGGGGGGGCGAATGAGCAGTTCTTC,CASSPSRSGGANEQFF
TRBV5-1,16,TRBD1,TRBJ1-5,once,TGCGCCAGCAGCTTCGGGACAGGGGGAAGCAATCAGCCCCAGCATTTT,CASSFGTGGSNQPQHF
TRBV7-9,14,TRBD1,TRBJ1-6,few,TGTGCCAGCAGCTTAGAGGGGGCTCGATCACCCCTCCACTTT,CASSLEGARSPLHF
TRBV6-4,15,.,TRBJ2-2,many,TGTGCCAGCAGTGACGAAGTAGGGGGCACCGGGGAGCTGTTTTTT,CASSDEVGGTGELFF
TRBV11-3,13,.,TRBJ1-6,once,TGTGCCAGCAGCACAGGTATCAATTCACCCCTCCACTTT,CASSTGINSPLHF
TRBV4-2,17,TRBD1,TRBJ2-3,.,TGTGCCAGCAGCCAAGCCGGGACAGGGTTTTTCGCAGATACGCAGTATTTT,CASSQAGTGFFADTQYF
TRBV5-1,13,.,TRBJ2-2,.,TGCGCCAGCACTTATTCGAACACCGGGGAGCTGTTTTTT,CASTYSNTGELFF
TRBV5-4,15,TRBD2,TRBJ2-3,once,TGTGCCGGGACCAGCGGGGGTTCTAGCACAGATACGCAGTATTTT,CAGTSGGSSTDTQYF
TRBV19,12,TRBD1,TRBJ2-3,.,TGTGCCAGTAGAGACCGGGACAGGCAGAAGTATTTT,CASRDRDRQKYF
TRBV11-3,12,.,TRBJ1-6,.,TGTGCCAGCAGAGCGGACAGTTCACCCCTCCACTTT,CASRADSSPLHF
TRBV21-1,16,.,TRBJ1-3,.,TGTGCCAGCAGCCGACAGGGTTGGAACTCTGGAAACACCATATATTTT,CASSRQGWNSGNTIYF
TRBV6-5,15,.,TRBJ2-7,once,TGTGCCAGCAGTTCCGCGGGCCAGCGTCGGTACGGGCAGTACTTC,CASSSAGQRRYGQYF
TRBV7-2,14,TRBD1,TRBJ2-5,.,TGTGCCAGCAGCTTGGACAGGGCTACAGAGACCCAGTACTTC,CASSLDRATETQYF
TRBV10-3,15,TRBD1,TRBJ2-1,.,TGTGCCATCAGTGAGTCAGGGGGCGGCTACAATGAGCAGTTCTTC,CAISESGGGYNEQFF
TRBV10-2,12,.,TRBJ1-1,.,TGCGCCAGCTCCTGGAGGAACACTGAAGCTTTCTTT,CASSWRNTEAFF
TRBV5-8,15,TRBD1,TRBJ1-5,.,TGTGCCAGCGGAAACCGACAGGGCTTGACGCAGCCCCAGCATTTT,CASGNRQGLTQPQHF
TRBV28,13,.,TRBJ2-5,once,TGTGCCAGCAGCTCAACATGGTCTGGGACCCAGTACTTC,CASSSTWSGTQYF
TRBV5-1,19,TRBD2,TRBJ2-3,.,TGCGCCAGCAGCTTGGCCTTCCGGGGGAGGGGCCGGGGGTCAGATACGCAGTATTTT,CASSLAFRGRGRGSDTQYF
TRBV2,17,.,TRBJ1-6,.,TGTGCCAGCAGTGCAAACCTTGGGCACGCGCCAAACTCACCCCTCCACTTT,CASSANLGHAPNSPLHF
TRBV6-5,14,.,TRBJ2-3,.,TGTGCCAGCAGTTCAGGTGGCCTCACAGATACGCAGTATTTT,CASSSGGLTDTQYF
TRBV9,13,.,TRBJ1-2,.,TGTGCCAGCAGCCTTTTAGGGGACTATGGCTACACCTTC,CASSLLGDYGYTF
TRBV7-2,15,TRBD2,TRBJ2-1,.,TGTGCCAGCAGCCGACTAGCGGGGGGGCCTGGTGAGCAGTTCTTC,CASSRLAGGPGEQFF
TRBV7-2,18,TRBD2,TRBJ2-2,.,TGTGCCAGCAGACAAGGGTCTAGCGGGCCATCGAACACCGGGGAGCTGTTTTTT,CASRQGSSGPSNTGELFF
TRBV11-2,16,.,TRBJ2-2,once,TGTGCCAGCAGCTTAGATCCAAGGAGGGGGCCCGGGGAGCTGTTTTTT,CASSLDPRRGPGELFF
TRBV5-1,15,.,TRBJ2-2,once,TGCGCCAGCAGCTTTTGGACAGGGAGGGCCGGGGAGCTGTTTTTT,CASSFWTGRAGELFF
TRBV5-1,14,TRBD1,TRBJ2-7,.,TGCGCCAGCAGCCAGGGGACAGCGAACTACGAGCAGTACTTC,CASSQGTANYEQYF
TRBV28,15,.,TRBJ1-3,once,TGTGCCAGCAGTTTAAGTCACGGACAAAGAAACACCATATATTTT,CASSLSHGQRNTIYF
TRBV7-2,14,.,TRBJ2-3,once,TGTGCCAGCAGCTACCGACTCTTCACAGATACGCAGTATTTT,CASSYRLFTDTQYF
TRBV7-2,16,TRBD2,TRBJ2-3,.,TGTGCCAGCAGCTTTGGCGGGGGGCTTGGGGCAGATACGCAGTATTTT,CASSFGGGLGADTQYF
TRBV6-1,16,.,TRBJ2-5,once,TGTGCCAGCAGTGGGGGGACTCGAGCGGGCGGAGAGACCCAGTACTTC,CASSGGTRAGGETQYF
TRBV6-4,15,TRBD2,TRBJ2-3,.,TGTGCCAGCAGCTTAGCGGGGGGGCCCACAGATACGCAGTATTTT,CASSLAGGPTDTQYF
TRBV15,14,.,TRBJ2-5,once,TGTGCCACCAGCAGGAACAGAATCCAAGAGACCCAGTACTTC,CATSRNRIQETQYF
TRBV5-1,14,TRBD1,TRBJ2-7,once,TGCGCCAGCAGCTCCGGACAGGGTGGATACGAGCAGTACTTC,CASSSGQGGYEQYF
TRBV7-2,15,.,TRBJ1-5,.,TGTGCCAGCAGCTCAGGTAGTAGGGGGTACCAGCCCCAGCATTTT,CASSSGSRGYQPQHF
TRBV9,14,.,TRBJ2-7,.,TGTGCCAGCAGCAAGACCGGGACAAGCTACGAGCAGTACTTC,CASSKTGTSYEQYF
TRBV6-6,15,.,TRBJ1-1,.,TGTGCCAGCGTGGACCAGGGAAGTGGGAACACTGAAGCTTTCTTT,CASVDQGSGNTEAFF
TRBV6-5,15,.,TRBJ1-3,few,TGTGCCAGCAGTTACTCGGGCAGTACTGGAAACACCATATATTTT,CASSYSGSTGNTIYF
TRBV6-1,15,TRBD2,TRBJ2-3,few,TGTGCCAGCAGTTTAGCGGGGGGGCAAACAGATACGCAGTATTTT,CASSLAGGQTDTQYF
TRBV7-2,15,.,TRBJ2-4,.,TGTGCCAGCAGCCCACACCAGGGACTCCAAAACATTCAGTACTTC,CASSPHQGLQNIQYF
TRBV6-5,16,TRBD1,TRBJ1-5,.,TGTGCCAGCAGTTACAAGACAGGGACTAGCAATCAGCCCCAGCATTTT,CASSYKTGTSNQPQHF
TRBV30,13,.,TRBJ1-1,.,TGTGCCTGGAGAGGCCTAGCGGCCACTGAAGCTTTCTTT,CAWRGLAATEAFF
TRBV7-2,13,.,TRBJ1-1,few,TGTGCCAGCAGCTTGGGCATGAACACTGAAGCTTTCTTT,CASSLGMNTEAFF
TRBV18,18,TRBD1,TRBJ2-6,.,TGTGCCAGCTCACCACCGGACAGGAAAAGCTCTGGGGCCAACGTCCTGACTTTC,CASSPPDRKSSGANVLTF
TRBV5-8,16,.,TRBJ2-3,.,TGTGCCAGCAGCTTGGGGGGCCGCTGGGGCACAGATACGCAGTATTTT,CASSLGGRWGTDTQYF
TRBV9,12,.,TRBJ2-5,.,TGTGCCAGCAGCGTTGAGGGAGAGACCCAGTACTTC,CASSVEGETQYF
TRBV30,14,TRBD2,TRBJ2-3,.,TGTGCCTGGAGTATCGGGGGGTTCACAGATACGCAGTATTTT,CAWSIGGFTDTQYF
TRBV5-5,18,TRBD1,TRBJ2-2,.,TGTGCCAGCAGCCCCGTGGCCCGGACAGGGGCGAACACCGGGGAGCTGTTTTTT,CASSPVARTGANTGELFF
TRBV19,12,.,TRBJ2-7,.,TGTGCCAGTAGTGGCAACACCTACGAGCAGTACTTC,CASSGNTYEQYF
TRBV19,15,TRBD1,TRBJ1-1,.,TGTGCCAGTAGATCCGCCGGGACAGGGAACACTGAAGCTTTCTTT,CASRSAGTGNTEAFF
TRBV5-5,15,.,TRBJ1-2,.,TGTGCCAGCAGCTTGGCTCAGGGGCACGCCTATGGCTACACCTTC,CASSLAQGHAYGYTF
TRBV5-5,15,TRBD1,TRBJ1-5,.,TGTGCCAGCAGCTTGACTTCAGGGGGCGGGCAGCCCCAGCATTTT,CASSLTSGGGQPQHF
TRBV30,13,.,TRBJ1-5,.,TGTGCCTGGAGTGTACGAGGCAATCAGCCCCAGCATTTT,CAWSVRGNQPQHF